This TCR beta chain was sequenced during a study of blood T cell repertoires in COVID-19. Whole-study context: There were acute and convalescent COVID-19 samples, and they came from the United States, Italy and Spain. Sources were T cells, B-cell-depleted T cells, or PBMCs; the material itself was cDNA or gDNA.

Repertoires were generated with immunoSEQ multiplex PCR, while TCRdb's copy carries only in-frame clones and drops some. This table holds about 72,000 clones, 82% found once. Germline V CDR1 and CDR2: SGHTA, FQGNSA. This CDR3 region has 13 residues. After removal of 2 bases from V and 14 bases from J, the junction contained 7 bases not matched to a gene. The sample was peripheral blood. The TCR originated in a human donor in a cohort sampled during active COVID-19. The genes are TRBV7-2 and TRBJ2-3; TRBD2 aligns across 10 bases. In nucleotides, the CDR3 is TGTGCCAGCAGCTTACCCTCTAGCGGGGGTGGGTATTTT. It is translated as CASSLPSSGGGYF.